Listed below are T cell receptor beta chains from one sample, sequenced in a study of OX40 agonist ivuxolimab in advanced cancers. Libraries were prepared by immunoSEQ multiplex PCR; TCRdb keeps only in-frame clonotypes and omits some of them. Among about 76,000 clones listed, about 85% were seen once. The sequenced sample was CD4+ or CD8+ T cells sorted from blood, obtained in a trial of the OX40 agonist ivuxolimab. The receptors shown here come from an adult with an advanced solid tumor such as melanoma, head and neck, liver or kidney cancer. CDR3s include the opening cysteine and the closing phenylalanine or tryptophan. A D gene is named only where the DNA matches it firmly. Where a row states a size, it is once, few, many or the class of an expanded clone; other rows omit it.

d_call,clone_size,v_call,j_call,cdr3_nt,cdr3_aa
.,.,TRBV5-1,TRBJ2-5,TGCGCCAGCAGCTTGGTATCCAGGGCTGAGACCCAGTACTTC,CASSLVSRAETQYF
.,.,TRBV4-3,TRBJ2-5,TGCGCCAGCAGCCGTTTGGAGGGGTCGGAGACCCAGTACTTC,CASSRLEGSETQYF
.,.,TRBV11-2,TRBJ2-7,TGTGCCAGCAGATTGGGGTACGAGCAGTACTTC,CASRLGYEQYF
.,.,TRBV11-2,TRBJ2-3,TGTGCCAGCAGCGGCGGGACTCAAAATCCTAGCACAGATACGCAGTATTTT,CASSGGTQNPSTDTQYF
TRBD1,.,TRBV2,TRBJ1-4,TGTGCCGGTAATGGACAGGGCAATGAAAAACTGTTTTTT,CAGNGQGNEKLFF
.,.,TRBV5-5,TRBJ1-1,TGTGCCAGCAGCCGGAGAAATGAGGGCATGAACACTGAAGCTTTCTTT,CASSRRNEGMNTEAFF
.,.,TRBV11-2,TRBJ2-4,TGTGCCAGCAGCTTAGTTGGGTTGGGAGCCAAAAACATTCAGTACTTC,CASSLVGLGAKNIQYF
.,.,TRBV5-1,TRBJ1-2,TGCGCCAGCAGCTTAACAGGAGGCGGCTACACCTTC,CASSLTGGGYTF
.,.,TRBV13,TRBJ2-2,TGTGCCAGCAGCCCCCTTTACGGGGAGCTGTTTTTT,CASSPLYGELFF
.,.,TRBV7-9,TRBJ1-4,TGTGCCAGCAGCCGCGGAGAAAAACTGTTTTTT,CASSRGEKLFF
.,.,TRBV6-5,TRBJ2-5,TGTGCCAGCAGGAGGGGGGGAGAGACCCAGTACTTC,CASRRGGETQYF
TRBD1,.,TRBV6-5,TRBJ2-7,TGTGCCTGCAGATCCGGACAGGGGGCGACCTACGAGCAGTACTTC,CACRSGQGATYEQYF
.,.,TRBV6-5,TRBJ1-2,TGTGCCAGCAGTGGGGGGGTAGACGGCTACACCTTC,CASSGGVDGYTF
.,.,TRBV15,TRBJ2-1,TGTGCCACCAGCAGAGACGGGAGCGGCGACAATGAGCAGTTCTTC,CATSRDGSGDNEQFF
.,few,TRBV29-1,TRBJ1-1,TGCAGCGTTGGGGGTGAGGCGGCGGGTGAAGCTTTCTTT,CSVGGEAAGEAFF
.,.,TRBV11-1,TRBJ2-1,TGTGCCAGCAGCTTACTCGGACGGGCCTACAATGAGCAGTTCTTC,CASSLLGRAYNEQFF
.,.,TRBV9,TRBJ2-3,TGTGCCAGCAGCCCACGGGCTCCTAGCACAGATACGCAGTATTTT,CASSPRAPSTDTQYF
TRBD2,.,TRBV28,TRBJ2-7,TGTGCCAGCAGTGTACCGGGACTAGCGGGAGTTTACGAGCAGTACTTC,CASSVPGLAGVYEQYF
TRBD2,.,TRBV11-3,TRBJ2-2,TGTGCCAGCAGCCCCACTAGCGCCCCCGGGGAGCTGTTTTTT,CASSPTSAPGELFF
TRBD1,.,TRBV10-1,TRBJ2-7,TGCGCCAGCAGACCCGGGACAGGGGGCGACGAGCAGTACTTC,CASRPGTGGDEQYF
.,.,TRBV9,TRBJ2-7,TGTGCCAGCAGCGTAGGGGCACAGGGCCGATACGAGCAGTACTTC,CASSVGAQGRYEQYF
.,once,TRBV4-3,TRBJ2-1,TGCGCCAGCAGCCAAGCCGTCCGGGGAAGCTCCTACAATGAGCAGTTCTTC,CASSQAVRGSSYNEQFF
TRBD2,.,TRBV19,TRBJ2-7,TGTGCCAGTAGTGATGTTAGGACTAGCGGGTATGGGCAGTACTTC,CASSDVRTSGYGQYF
TRBD1,.,TRBV7-2,TRBJ2-5,TGTGCCAGCAGCCCCCATACCGGGACAGGGGGCAAGACCCAGTACTTC,CASSPHTGTGGKTQYF
.,.,TRBV9,TRBJ2-7,TGTGCCAGCAGCGTAGACCCAGCTACGCCATCCTACGAGCAGTACTTC,CASSVDPATPSYEQYF
.,.,TRBV7-2,TRBJ2-3,TGTGCCAGCAGCCCCCGGGTGGACATGGGAGATACGCAGTATTTT,CASSPRVDMGDTQYF
.,once,TRBV5-1,TRBJ2-1,TGCGCCAGCAGCTTGGTTGAGTCTACAACGGGTGAGCAGTTCTTC,CASSLVESTTGEQFF